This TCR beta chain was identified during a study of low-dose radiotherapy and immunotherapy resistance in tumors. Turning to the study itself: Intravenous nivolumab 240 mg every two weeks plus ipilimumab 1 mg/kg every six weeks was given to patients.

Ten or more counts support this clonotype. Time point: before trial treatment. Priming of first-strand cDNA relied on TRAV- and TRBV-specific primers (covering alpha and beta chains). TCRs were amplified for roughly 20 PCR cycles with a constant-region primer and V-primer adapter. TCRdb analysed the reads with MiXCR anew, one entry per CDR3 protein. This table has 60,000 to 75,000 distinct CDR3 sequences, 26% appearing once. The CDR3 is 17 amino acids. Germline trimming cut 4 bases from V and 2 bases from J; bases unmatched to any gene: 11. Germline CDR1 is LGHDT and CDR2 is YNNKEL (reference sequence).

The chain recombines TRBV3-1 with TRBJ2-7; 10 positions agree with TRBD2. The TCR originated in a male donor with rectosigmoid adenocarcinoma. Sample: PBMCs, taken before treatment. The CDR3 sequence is CASSRASGRKGTYEQYF. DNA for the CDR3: TGTGCCAGCAGCCGGGCTAGCGGGAGAAAAGGAACCTACGAGCAGTACTTC.